This TCR beta chain was found in a study of T-cell reconstitution after alpha-beta-depleted transplantation in children. As it was prepared, the TCRbeta library received unique molecular identifiers. One entry per CDR3 protein results from TCRdb running MiXCR on the PCR reads. The sample consists of approximately 510,000 distinct CDR3 sequences, about a sixth of them appearing once. This CDR3 spans 14 amino acids. V lost 2 bases to trimming and J lost 4 bases, with 11 bases between them. From germline, CDR1 is MGHDK and CDR2 SYGVNS. The TCR sequence derives from a human donor who donated a stem cell graft to a child with acute lymphoblastic leukemia. The chain uses TRBV25-1 and TRBJ1-2; D call uncertain. The sample consisted of PBMCs from the stem cell graft donor, taken from the stem cell graft. CDR3 residues: CASSEGTEIYGYTF. CDR3 sequence (DNA): TGTGCCAGCAGTGAAGGAACAGAGATCTATGGCTACACCTTC.